The T cell receptor beta chain described here comes from a study of T cell responses to AZD1222 COVID-19 vaccine. CDR1 is SGHDT, CDR2 YYEEEE, per germline. Trimming removed 1 base at V and 0 bases at J, with 5 bases between. The CDR3 is 14 amino acids. About this clone: Its antigen is undetermined. Other nucleotide sequences from this sample produce the same CDR3.

Assay used: immunoSEQ multiplex PCR; TCRdb lists only in-frame clones, some missing. The data hold approximately 130,000 clones, with roughly 86% observed a single time. Second-dose intervals of approximately 4 or approximately 12 weeks were pooled. The study's findings and limits: Repertoire sampling happened only post peak T cell response.

The chain links TRBV5-6 to TRBJ1-5; D unclear. This specimen was peripheral blood, taken 28 days after the second AZD1222 dose. The sequence derives from an adult who received the AZD1222 COVID-19 vaccine. CDR3 amino acids: CASSLRVSNQPQHF. Here the CDR3 DNA reads TGTGCCAGCAGCTTGCGGGTTAGCAATCAGCCCCAGCATTTT.